The 20 T cell receptor beta chains in this list originate from one sample, sequenced in a study of tissue T cells after allogeneic stem cell transplantation. Clones were read by immunoSEQ multiplex PCR, and TCRdb kept only the in-frame ones, dropping some. The sample has about 6,800 clones; under 35% are singletons. Documented time point: mouse harvest day 14 after allogeneic transplant. The graft held 10^6 splenic CD5+ T cells and 10^7 T-cell-depleted bone marrow cells. Material: skin. The receptors originated from a female BALB/c mouse given C57BL/6 T cells with graft-versus-host disease after an allogeneic hematopoietic cell transplant.

As for this clone: These gene names are mouse names. Read coverage stops 1 residue before the CDR3 terminus; the germline J gene supplies the remainder. J is TRBJ2-3 and V is TRBV26, with 8 bases identical to TRBD1. The CDR3 consists of 13 residues. The J segment lost 6 bases and the V segment lost 4 bases, leaving 3 bases of the junction unmatched. Germline lookup yields CDR1 KGHPV and CDR2 FQNQEV (reference sequence). CDR3 region: CASSPWTGETLYF. The sequenced part of the CDR3 DNA is TGTGCCAGCAGTCCATGGACAGGGGAAACGCTGTAT.

This clone was detected only a few times. Mouse germline and gene names are used. Read sequence stops 1 residue before the CDR3 end, and the germline J gene provides the missing end. The gene calls are TRBV23 and TRBJ2-3; TRBD1, the table's D call, was not compared with the DNA. The CDR3 sequence is 14 residues long. Germline loops: CDR1 KGHTA, CDR2 FQNQQP. Partial CDR3 DNA: TGCTCCAGCAGGCCGGGACAGGGACAAGAAACGCTGTAT. It specifies CSSRPGQGQETLY. The full-length CDR3 reads as CSSRPGQGQETLYF.

On this clone: Gene and germline names: mouse. Read data end 1 residue before the CDR3 end; the end is taken from the germline J gene. The chain is built from TRBV26 and TRBJ1-1; D unresolved. The germline V and J ends were trimmed by 5 bases and 0 bases, with 7 bases remaining between them. CDR3 length: 13 residues. Germline V gene sequence: CDR1 KGHPV, CDR2 FQNQEV (reference sequence). The CDR3 reads CASSTNANTEVFF. The CDR3 DNA, read in part, is TGTGCCAGCAGTACAAATGCAAACACAGAAGTCTTC.

There are a few counts of this clone. The germline and genes are mouse ones. The read ends 1 residue early relative to the CDR3; the germline J gene fills the gap. The chain uses TRBV3 and TRBJ2-7, with 8 bases identical to TRBD1. With V trimmed by 0 bases and J by 4 bases, 2 bases remained unmatched. CDR1 is SNHLY and CDR2 is FYNGKV in the germline V gene (reference sequence). This CDR3 is 14 amino acids long. The part of the CDR3 DNA that was read is TGTGCCAGCAGCTTAGCAGGACAGGGATATGAACAGTAC. This encodes CASSLAGQGYEQY. The full-length CDR3 reads as CASSLAGQGYEQYF.

Remarks on this clone: The genes are named according to mouse. The CDR3 DNA, read in part, is TGTGCCAGCAGTCGGGACAGGGGGGGAAACACAGAAGTCTTC. It yields the protein CASSRDRGGNTEVF. The entire CDR3 is CASSRDRGGNTEVFF. The rearrangement joins TRBV26 to TRBJ1-1, with 11 bases lining up with TRBD1. The sequence runs out 1 residue before the end of the CDR3; the remainder is reconstructed from the germline J gene. CDR3 length equals 15 residues. Germline CDR1 KGHPV, CDR2 FQNQEV (reference sequence). V trimming: 4 bases; J trimming: 1 base; junction bases outside the gene matches: 2.

This clone has just a few counts. Genes and germline come from the mouse. The CDR3 end falls 1 residue outside the read, so it is completed with the germline J gene. The V call is TRBV26, the J call TRBJ2-7; D remains ambiguous. Germline V gene data show CDR1 as KGHPV and CDR2 as FQNQEV (reference sequence). CDR3 length: 14 residues. Trimming shortened V by 3 bases and J by 0 bases, and 9 bases separated the two germline ends. The part of the CDR3 DNA that was read is TGTGCCAGCAGTCTCCAGATCAACTCCTATGAACAGTAC. This gives the protein CASSLQINSYEQY. The full CDR3 reads CASSLQINSYEQYF.

This clone appeared a few times. Gene names follow the mouse nomenclature. The CDR3 goes on 1 residue after the read ends, and that part is filled in from the germline J gene. The chain couples TRBV13-2 to TRBJ2-5; 11 bases match TRBD2. The V segment lost 5 bases and the J segment 3 bases; nucleotides outside the gene matches: 5. Germline CDR1 NNHNN, CDR2 SYGAGS (reference sequence). This CDR3 is built from 15 residues. CDR3 DNA, as far as it was read: TGTGCCAGCGGCCCCGACTGGGGGGGACAAGACACCCAGTAC. Its translation is CASGPDWGGQDTQY. The entire CDR3 protein is CASGPDWGGQDTQYF.

Note on this clone: These gene names are mouse names. The read stops 1 residue short of the end of the CDR3; the missing end is completed from the germline J gene. This chain connects TRBV23 to TRBJ2-1; the D call TRBD1 from the table was never checked on the DNA. Germline loops: CDR1 KGHTA, CDR2 FQNQQP. The CDR3 has 14 amino acids. CDR3 DNA (partial): TGCTCCAGCAGTCAAACAGGGTTCTATGCTGAGCAGTTC. It translates to CSSSQTGFYAEQF. The whole CDR3 sequence is CSSSQTGFYAEQFF.

This clone was detected a few times. The genes and germline here are from mouse. The read ends 1 residue shy of where the CDR3 ends; the end is completed using the germline J gene. This chain uses TRBV26 with TRBJ2-2, with 12 bases that match TRBD1. CDR3 length: 16 amino acids. The germline CDR1 and CDR2 sequences are KGHPV and FQNQEV (reference sequence). V shed 6 bases, J shed 2 bases, and the junction held 4 bases outside the gene matches. CDR3 bases read: TGTGCCAGCAGACCGGGACAGGGGGCGAACACCGGGCAGCTCTAC. This encodes CASRPGQGANTGQLY. The whole CDR3 is CASRPGQGANTGQLYF.

On this clone: Any gene name here is a mouse gene name. The read finishes 1 residue shy of the CDR3 end, and the germline J gene is used to complete it. The chain uses TRBV3 and TRBJ2-7; 10 bases line up with TRBD2. CDR1 SNHLY and CDR2 FYNGKV come from the germline V gene (reference sequence). The V gene end was trimmed by 3 bases and the J gene end by 7 bases; junction bases not matched to a gene: 0. The CDR3 is 12 amino acids. The part of the CDR3 DNA that was read is TGTGCCAGCAGCTTGACTGGGGGGGAACAGTAC. It codes for CASSLTGGEQY. The whole CDR3 reads CASSLTGGEQYF. Together with reference TRBV3 and TRBJ2-7, the CDR3 gives the full variable domain: GPKVLQIPSHQIIDMGQMVTLNCDPVSNHLYFYWYKQILGQQMEFLVNFYNGKVMEKSKLFKDQFSVERPDGSYFTLKIQPTALEDSAVYFCASSLTGGEQYFGPGTRLTVL.

Turning to this clone: Gene names are the mouse ones. The DNA ends 1 residue before the CDR3 does, and the rest of the CDR3 is filled in from the germline J gene. This chain joins TRBV1 and TRBJ2-5, with a tentative D call TRBD2 (7 bases). CDR3 size: 16 residues. The V end lost 0 bases, the J end lost 2 bases, and 12 bases lay between the germline ends. Germline V gene lookup returns CDR1 NSQYPW and CDR2 LRSPGD (reference sequence). This CDR3 is CTCSADWGAGQDTQYF. The sequenced part of the CDR3 DNA is TGCACCTGCAGTGCAGATTGGGGGGCCGGCCAAGACACCCAGTAC.

On this clone: The genes and germline here are from mouse. CDR3 DNA, as far as it was read: TGTGCCAGCAGTCTCACAACTTATGAACAGTAC. This gives the protein CASSLTTYEQY. The CDR3, in full, reads CASSLTTYEQYF. The chain joins TRBV26 to TRBJ2-7; D not resolved. The sequenced fragment ends 1 residue before the CDR3 boundary, so the rest is inferred from the germline J gene. The CDR3 consists of 12 residues. Looked up from germline, CDR1 is KGHPV and CDR2 is FQNQEV (reference sequence). V lost 3 bases, J lost 4 bases, and 7 bases lay in between.

On this clone: Mouse gene names and germline throughout. The read ends 1 residue early relative to the CDR3; the germline J gene fills the gap. This chain joins TRBV16 and TRBJ1-1; 7 nucleotides align to TRBD1. Losses at the gene ends were 3 bases for V and 2 bases for J; bases not matched to a gene: 3. This CDR3 has 14 residues. The germline gives CDR1 SGHSA, CDR2 FRNQAP. CDR3 protein: CASSFSGGNTEVFF. The DNA read from the CDR3 is TGTGCAAGCAGCTTCTCAGGGGGTAACACAGAAGTCTTC.

Comments on this clone: The gene symbols are mouse symbols. The CDR3 extends 1 residue past the end of the read, so its final part is completed from the germline J gene. The chain carries TRBV24 and TRBJ2-7, with 9 bases fitting TRBD1. There are 11 residues in the CDR3. CDR1 is KGHTA, CDR2 FRNEEI, per germline. The junction had 0 bases not matched to a gene; V was cut back by 5 bases and J by 7 bases. The CDR3 is CASSGTGEQYF. The CDR3 bases that were read are TGTGCCAGCAGTGGGACAGGGGAACAGTAC.

This clone was found a few times. Mouse gene names apply. The read terminates 1 residue before the CDR3 end, so the remaining end is supplied by the germline J gene. This chain joins TRBV3 and TRBJ1-2; the match to TRBD1 covers 8 bases. CDR1 SNHLY and CDR2 FYNGKV come from the germline V gene (reference sequence). J lost 4 bases, V lost 1 base, and 2 bases had no gene match. This CDR3 has 14 amino acids. Incomplete CDR3 DNA: TGTGCCAGCAGCTTAGGGACAGGGTCCTCCGACTACACC. This encodes CASSLGTGSSDYT. The entire CDR3 sequence reads CASSLGTGSSDYTF.

Relative to its sample, this clone is medium-sized. Mouse names are used for the genes. CDR3 loop: CASSLLGGSPGQLYF. The part of the CDR3 DNA that was read is TGTGCCAGCAGTCTGCTGGGGGGGTCCCCCGGGCAGCTCTAC. The chain combines TRBV26 with TRBJ2-2; 9 bases match TRBD2. The read terminates 1 residue before the CDR3 end, so the remaining end is supplied by the germline J gene. The CDR3 contains 15 residues. Trimming removed 2 bases from V and 6 bases from J; junction bases left unmatched: 4. CDR1 is KGHPV and CDR2 is FQNQEV in the germline V gene (reference sequence).

This clone was found a few times. Any gene name here is a mouse gene name. The missing CDR3 end, 1 residue past where the read stops, is filled in from the germline J gene. The chain is built from TRBV1 and TRBJ1-2; D gene ambiguous. This CDR3 spans 13 amino acids. The V and J ends lost 2 bases and 2 bases respectively, with 6 bases between them. Germline V lookup: CDR1 NSQYPW, CDR2 LRSPGD (reference sequence). The chain's CDR3 is CTCSAHSNSDYTF. The sequenced part of the CDR3 DNA is TGCACCTGCAGTGCACACAGTAACTCCGACTACACC.

Within the sample, this clone is medium-sized (0.01 to 0.1%). All gene names here are mouse names. The part of the CDR3 DNA that was read is TGTGCCAGCAGTGGGGGGGGTCTCTCCTATGAACAGTAC. Amino acid sequence: CASSGGGLSYEQY. The complete CDR3 reads CASSGGGLSYEQYF. The V and J genes are TRBV13-1 and TRBJ2-7, with TRBD2 matching over 7 bases. Read sequence stops 1 residue before the CDR3 end, and the germline J gene provides the missing end. After removal of 3 bases from V and 0 bases from J, the junction contained 3 bases not matched to a gene. Germline V gene sequence: CDR1 NSHNY, CDR2 SYGAGN. CDR3 length: 14 residues.

Comments on this clone: Gene names refer to mouse genes. The read comes to an end 1 residue before the CDR3 does, leaving the germline J gene to fill in the end. The genes are TRBV31 and TRBJ1-2, with 9 bases aligning to TRBD1. V lost 5 bases and J lost 6; bases outside the gene matches: 4. Germline loops: CDR1 GKSSPN, CDR2 SITVG. The CDR3 spans 12 residues. CDR3 DNA (partial): TGTGCCTGGGGACAGGGGAGGCCCGACTACACC. Translating it yields CAWGQGRPDYT. The whole CDR3 sequence reads CAWGQGRPDYTF.

This clone is labeled as medium-sized. The listed genes are named as in mouse. CDR3 DNA (partial): TGTGCCAGCAGACCGGGACAGGGGGCTGGAAATACGCTCTAT. Translating gives CASRPGQGAGNTLY. The CDR3 in full is CASRPGQGAGNTLYF. The chain couples TRBV26 to TRBJ1-3; 11 bases align to TRBD1. The CDR3 end is not reached by the read, which stops 1 residue before it; the germline J gene fills it in. Germline values: CDR1 KGHPV, CDR2 FQNQEV (reference sequence). CDR3 length: 15 residues. With 6 bases clipped from V and 2 bases from J, the junction kept 3 bases outside the gene matches.